This TCR beta chain was sequenced in a study of T cells in Graves' hyperthyroidism and ophthalmopathy. The study's findings and limits: Ophthalmopathy prediction by the model preceded onset by a median approximately six months.

Authors of the study amplified TCR beta CDR3 regions from RNA transcripts. Initially, a first-round RT-PCR of the TCR CDR3 employed the HTBI primer set. TCRdb analysed the multiplex PCR reads with MiXCR anew, one entry per CDR3 protein. This table holds around 340,000 distinct CDR3 sequences, 20% to 25% found once. V lost 3 bases and J lost 8; bases outside the gene matches: 6. The CDR3 extends over 13 amino acids. Germline CDR1 is DFQATT and CDR2 is SNEGSKA (reference sequence). Comments on this clonotype: Its target is not known.

Stable disease denoted Graves' hyperthyroidism without ophthalmopathy progression within 18 months. PBMCs stemmed from 10 ml fresh peripheral blood. The source is a woman in her forties or fifties with Graves' hyperthyroidism. V and J are TRBV20-1 and TRBJ1-1; 10 positions match TRBD1. Sequencing was done on a sample of blood. The CDR3: CSARNDRGQEAFF. The CDR3 DNA sequence: TGCAGTGCTAGGAACGACAGGGGGCAAGAAGCTTTCTTT.